The T cell receptor (beta chain) under discussion was sequenced for a study of T-cell reconstitution after alpha-beta-depleted transplantation in children. Preparation of the TCRbeta library involved a method that used unique molecular identifiers. TCRdb analysed the PCR reads with MiXCR anew, one entry per CDR3 protein. Counted here are roughly 400,000 distinct CDR3 sequences, about 20% occurring once; the ten biggest clones make up 3% to 4.5%. CDR1 is SGHRS and CDR2 is YFSETQ in the germline V gene. V was trimmed by 0 bases and J by 4 bases, leaving 10 bases between them. This CDR3 has 15 residues.

The TCR comes from a human donor who donated a stem cell graft to a child with acute myeloid leukemia. The specimen comprised PBMCs from the stem cell graft donor, sampled from the stem cell graft. This sequence joins TRBV5-1 and TRBJ1-4; D unclear. The CDR3 nucleotides read TGCGCCAGCAGCTTGGCCGGTACAGATAATGAAAAACTGTTTTTT. This translates into CASSLAGTDNEKLFF.